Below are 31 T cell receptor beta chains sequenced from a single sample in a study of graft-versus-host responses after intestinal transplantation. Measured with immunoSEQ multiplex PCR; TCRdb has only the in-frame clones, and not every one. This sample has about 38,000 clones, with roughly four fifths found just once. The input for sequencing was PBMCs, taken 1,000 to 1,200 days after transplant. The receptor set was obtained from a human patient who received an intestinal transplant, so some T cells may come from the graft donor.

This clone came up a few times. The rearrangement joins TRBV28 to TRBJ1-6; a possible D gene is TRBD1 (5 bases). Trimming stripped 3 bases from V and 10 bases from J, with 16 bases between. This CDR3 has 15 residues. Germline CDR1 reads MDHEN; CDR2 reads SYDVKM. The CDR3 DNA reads TGTGCCAGCAGTTTTCAACAGGACCCTTTCTCACCCCTCCACTTT. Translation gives CASSFQQDPFSPLHF.

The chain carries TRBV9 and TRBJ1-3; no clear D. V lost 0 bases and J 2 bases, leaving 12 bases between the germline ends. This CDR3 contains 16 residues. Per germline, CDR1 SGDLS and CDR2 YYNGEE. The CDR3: CASSVELHLAGNTIYF. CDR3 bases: TGTGCCAGCAGCGTAGAGCTCCACCTCGCTGGAAACACCATATATTTT.

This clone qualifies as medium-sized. CDR3 protein: CASSPAGTSGTGELFF. The DNA of the CDR3 is TGCGCCAGCAGCCCCGCCGGGACTAGCGGCACCGGGGAGCTGTTTTTT. The genes are TRBV10-1 and TRBJ2-2; 11 positions match TRBD2. Germline V gene sequence: CDR1 WNHNN, CDR2 SYGVQD (reference sequence). CDR3 length equals 16 residues. Trimming cost V 6 bases and J 4 bases; bases outside gene matches: 7.

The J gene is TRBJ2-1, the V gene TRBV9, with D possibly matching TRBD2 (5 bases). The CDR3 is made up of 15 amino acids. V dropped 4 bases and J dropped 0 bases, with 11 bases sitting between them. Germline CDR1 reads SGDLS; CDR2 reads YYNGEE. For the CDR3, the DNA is TGTGCCAGCAGCCAGACTAAGAGCTCCTACAATGAGCAGTTCTTC. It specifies CASSQTKSSYNEQFF.

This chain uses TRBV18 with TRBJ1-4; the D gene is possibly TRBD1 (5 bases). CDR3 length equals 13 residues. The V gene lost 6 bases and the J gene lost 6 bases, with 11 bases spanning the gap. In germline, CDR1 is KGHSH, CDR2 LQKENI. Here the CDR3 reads CASSRDGDEKLFF. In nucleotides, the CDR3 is TGTGCCAGCTCCAGGGACGGCGATGAAAAACTGTTTTTT.

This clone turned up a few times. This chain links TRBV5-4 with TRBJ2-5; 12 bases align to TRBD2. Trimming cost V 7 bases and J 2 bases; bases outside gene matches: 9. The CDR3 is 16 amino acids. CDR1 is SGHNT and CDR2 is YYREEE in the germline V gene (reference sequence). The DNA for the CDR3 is TGTGCCAGCTCCCGTCTGGGACTAGCGGGTCAAGAGACCCAGTACTTC. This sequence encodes CASSRLGLAGQETQYF.

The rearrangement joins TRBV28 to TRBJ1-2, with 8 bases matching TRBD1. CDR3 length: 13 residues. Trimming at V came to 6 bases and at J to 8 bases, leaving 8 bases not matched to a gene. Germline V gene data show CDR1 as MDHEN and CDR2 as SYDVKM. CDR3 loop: CASSPGGAGGYTF. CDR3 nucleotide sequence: TGTGCCAGCAGCCCAGGGGGCGCGGGGGGCTACACCTTC.

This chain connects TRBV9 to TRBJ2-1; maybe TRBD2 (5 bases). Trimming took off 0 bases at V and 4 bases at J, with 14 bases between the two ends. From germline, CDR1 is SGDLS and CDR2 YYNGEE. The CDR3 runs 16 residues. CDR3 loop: CASSVGASGQYNEQFF. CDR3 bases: TGTGCCAGCAGCGTAGGAGCGAGCGGTCAATACAATGAGCAGTTCTTC. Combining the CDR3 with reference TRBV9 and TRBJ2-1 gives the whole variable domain DSGVTQTPKHLITATGQRVTLRCSPRSGDLSVYWYQQSLDQGLQFLIQYYNGEERAKGNILERFSAQQFPDLHSELNLSSLELGDSALYFCASSVGASGQYNEQFFGPGTRLTVL.

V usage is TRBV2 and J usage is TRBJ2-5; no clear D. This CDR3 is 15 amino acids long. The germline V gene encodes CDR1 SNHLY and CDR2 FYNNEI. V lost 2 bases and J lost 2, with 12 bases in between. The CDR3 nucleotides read TGTGCCAGCAGTGAATCCCCAGTTTTTCAAGAGACCCAGTACTTC. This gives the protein CASSESPVFQETQYF.

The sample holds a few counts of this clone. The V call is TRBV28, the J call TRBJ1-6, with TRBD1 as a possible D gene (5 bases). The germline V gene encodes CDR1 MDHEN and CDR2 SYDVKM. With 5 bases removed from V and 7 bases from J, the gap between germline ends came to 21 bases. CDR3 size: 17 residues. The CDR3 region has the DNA TGTGCCAGCAGTCTTAAAGGGACCGCAGTCTTGAATTCACCCCTCCACTTT. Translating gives CASSLKGTAVLNSPLHF.

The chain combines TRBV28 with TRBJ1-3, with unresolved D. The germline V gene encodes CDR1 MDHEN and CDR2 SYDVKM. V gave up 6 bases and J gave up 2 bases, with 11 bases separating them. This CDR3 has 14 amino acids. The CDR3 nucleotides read TGTGCCAGCAGGCCCCCGGGGACTGGAAACACCATATATTTT. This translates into CASRPPGTGNTIYF. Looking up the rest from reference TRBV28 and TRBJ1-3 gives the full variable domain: DVKVTQSSRYLVKRTGEKVFLECVQDMDHENMFWYRQDPGLGLRLIYFSYDVKMKEKGDIPEGYSVSREKKERFSLILESASTNQTSMYLCASRPPGTGNTIYFGEGSWLTVV.

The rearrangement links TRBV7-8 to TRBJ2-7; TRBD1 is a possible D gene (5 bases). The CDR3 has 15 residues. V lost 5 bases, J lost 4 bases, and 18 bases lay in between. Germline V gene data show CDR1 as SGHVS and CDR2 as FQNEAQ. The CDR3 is CASSPWGHATYEQYF. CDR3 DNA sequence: TGTGCCAGCAGCCCCTGGGGCCATGCGACGTACGAGCAGTACTTC.

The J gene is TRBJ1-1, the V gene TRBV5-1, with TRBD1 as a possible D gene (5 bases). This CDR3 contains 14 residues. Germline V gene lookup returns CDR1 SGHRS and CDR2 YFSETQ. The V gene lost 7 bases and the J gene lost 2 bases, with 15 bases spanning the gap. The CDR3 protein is CASRPQEFNTEAFF. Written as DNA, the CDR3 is TGCGCCAGCCGCCCACAGGAATTCAACACTGAAGCTTTCTTT.

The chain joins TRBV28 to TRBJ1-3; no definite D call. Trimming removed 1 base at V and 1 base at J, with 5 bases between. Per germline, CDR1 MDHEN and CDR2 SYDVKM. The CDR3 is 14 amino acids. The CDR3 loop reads CASSLYISGNTIYF. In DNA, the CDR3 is TGTGCCAGCAGTTTATACATTTCTGGAAACACCATATATTTT.

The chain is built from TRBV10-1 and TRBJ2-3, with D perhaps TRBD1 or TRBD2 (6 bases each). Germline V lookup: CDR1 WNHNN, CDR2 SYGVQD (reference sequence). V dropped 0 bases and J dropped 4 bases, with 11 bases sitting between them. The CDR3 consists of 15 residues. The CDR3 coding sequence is TGCGCCAGCAGTGAGTCGACGGGGGCCGCAGATACGCAGTATTTT. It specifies CASSESTGAADTQYF.

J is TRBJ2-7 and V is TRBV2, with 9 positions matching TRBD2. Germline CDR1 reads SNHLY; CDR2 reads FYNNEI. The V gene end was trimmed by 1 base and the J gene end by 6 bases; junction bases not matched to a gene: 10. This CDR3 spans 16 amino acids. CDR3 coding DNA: TGTGCCAGCAGTGAAGTAAGGCTAGCGGGGACTGGCGAGCAGTACTTC. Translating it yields CASSEVRLAGTGEQYF.

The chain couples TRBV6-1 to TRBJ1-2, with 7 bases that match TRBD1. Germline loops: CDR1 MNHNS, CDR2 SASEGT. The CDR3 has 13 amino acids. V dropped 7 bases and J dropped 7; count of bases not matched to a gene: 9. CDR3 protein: CASTPTGRSGYTF. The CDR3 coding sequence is TGTGCCAGCACCCCGACAGGGAGGAGTGGCTACACCTTC.

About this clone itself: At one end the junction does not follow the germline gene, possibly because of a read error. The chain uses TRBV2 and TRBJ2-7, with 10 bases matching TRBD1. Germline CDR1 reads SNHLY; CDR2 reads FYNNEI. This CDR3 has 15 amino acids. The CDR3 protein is CASSARDRGSYEQCF. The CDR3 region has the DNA TGTGCCAGCAGTGCCCGGGACAGGGGCTCGTACGAGCAGTGCTTC.

The CDR3 nucleotides read TGTGCCAGCAGCCCGATCCGGGGGTTTGGAACAGATACGCAGTATTTT. Residues: CASSPIRGFGTDTQYF. The rearrangement uses TRBV14 and TRBJ2-3; weak D call: TRBD2 (6 bases). CDR3 length equals 16 residues. Germline CDR1 reads SGHDN; CDR2 reads FVKESK. Between the trimmed V and J ends, which lost 4 bases and 3 bases, there was a span of 17 bases.

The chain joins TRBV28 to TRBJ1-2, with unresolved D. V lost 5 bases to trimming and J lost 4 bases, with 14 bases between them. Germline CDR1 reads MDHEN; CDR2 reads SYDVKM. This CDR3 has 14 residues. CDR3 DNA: TGTGCCAGCAGTACCCGGGAGGTTCTCTATGGCTACACCTTC. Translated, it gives CASSTREVLYGYTF.

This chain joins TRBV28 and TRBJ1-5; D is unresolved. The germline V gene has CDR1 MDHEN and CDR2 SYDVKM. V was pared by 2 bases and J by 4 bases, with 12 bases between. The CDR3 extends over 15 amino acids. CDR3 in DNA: TGTGCCAGCAGTTTAGGCTTCTCGGGGAATCAGCCCCAGCATTTT. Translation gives CASSLGFSGNQPQHF.

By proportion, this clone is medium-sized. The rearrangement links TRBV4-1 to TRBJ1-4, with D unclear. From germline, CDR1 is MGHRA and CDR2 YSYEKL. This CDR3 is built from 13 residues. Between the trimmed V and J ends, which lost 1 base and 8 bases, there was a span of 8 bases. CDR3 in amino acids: CASSQGDSEKLFF. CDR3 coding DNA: TGCGCCAGCAGCCAAGGGGATAGCGAAAAACTGTTTTTT.

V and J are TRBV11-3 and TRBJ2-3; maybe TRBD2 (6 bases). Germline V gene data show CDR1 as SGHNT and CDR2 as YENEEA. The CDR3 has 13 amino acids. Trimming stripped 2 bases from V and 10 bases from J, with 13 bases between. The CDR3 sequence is CASSLRARDAQYF. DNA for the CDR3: TGTGCCAGCAGCTTAAGGGCGCGGGATGCGCAGTATTTT.

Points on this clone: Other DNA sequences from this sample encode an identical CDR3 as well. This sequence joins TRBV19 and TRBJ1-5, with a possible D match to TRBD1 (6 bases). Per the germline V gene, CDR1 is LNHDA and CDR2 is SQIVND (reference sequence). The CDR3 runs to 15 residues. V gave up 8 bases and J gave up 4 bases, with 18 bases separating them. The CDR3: CASSPWGQGNQPQHF. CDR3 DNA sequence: TGTGCCAGTTCCCCCTGGGGCCAGGGGAATCAGCCCCAGCATTTT.

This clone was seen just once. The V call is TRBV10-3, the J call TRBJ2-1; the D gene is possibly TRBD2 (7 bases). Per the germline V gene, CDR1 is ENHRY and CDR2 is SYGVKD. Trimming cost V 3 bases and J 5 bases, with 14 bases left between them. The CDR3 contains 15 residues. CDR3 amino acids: CAISEGGRADNEQFF. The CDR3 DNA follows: TGTGCCATCAGTGAAGGGGGGAGGGCCGACAATGAGCAGTTCTTC.

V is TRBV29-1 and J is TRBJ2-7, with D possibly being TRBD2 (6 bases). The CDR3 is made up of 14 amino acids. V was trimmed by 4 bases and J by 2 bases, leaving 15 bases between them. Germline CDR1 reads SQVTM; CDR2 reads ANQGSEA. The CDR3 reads CSVVGGDSTYEQYF. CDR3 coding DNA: TGCAGCGTTGTAGGTGGGGACTCCACCTACGAGCAGTACTTC.

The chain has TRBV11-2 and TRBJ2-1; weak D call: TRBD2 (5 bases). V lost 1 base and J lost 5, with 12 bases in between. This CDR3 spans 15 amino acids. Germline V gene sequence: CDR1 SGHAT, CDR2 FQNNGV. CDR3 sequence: CASSLAQSGNNEQFF. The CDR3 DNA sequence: TGTGCCAGCAGCTTAGCCCAGTCGGGGAACAATGAGCAGTTCTTC.

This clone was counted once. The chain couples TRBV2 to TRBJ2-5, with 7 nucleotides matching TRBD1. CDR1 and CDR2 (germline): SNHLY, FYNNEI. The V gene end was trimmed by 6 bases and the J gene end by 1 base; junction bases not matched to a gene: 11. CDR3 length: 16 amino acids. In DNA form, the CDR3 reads TGTGCCAGCAGGGAGCCGGGACAGCGATTCCAAGAGACCCAGTACTTC. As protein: CASREPGQRFQETQYF.

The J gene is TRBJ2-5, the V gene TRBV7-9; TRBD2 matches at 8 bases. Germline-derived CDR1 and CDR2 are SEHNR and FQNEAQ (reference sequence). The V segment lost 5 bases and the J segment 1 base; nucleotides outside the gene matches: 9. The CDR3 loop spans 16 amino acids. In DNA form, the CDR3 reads TGTGCCAGCAGCCCCCGGGGGGGGAGGCCCCAAGAGACCCAGTACTTC. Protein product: CASSPRGGRPQETQYF.

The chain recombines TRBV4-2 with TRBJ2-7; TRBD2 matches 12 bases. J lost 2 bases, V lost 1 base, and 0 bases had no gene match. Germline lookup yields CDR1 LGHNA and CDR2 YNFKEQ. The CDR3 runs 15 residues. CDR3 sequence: CASSQGLAGAYEQYF. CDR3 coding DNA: TGTGCCAGCAGCCAAGGACTAGCGGGGGCCTACGAGCAGTACTTC.

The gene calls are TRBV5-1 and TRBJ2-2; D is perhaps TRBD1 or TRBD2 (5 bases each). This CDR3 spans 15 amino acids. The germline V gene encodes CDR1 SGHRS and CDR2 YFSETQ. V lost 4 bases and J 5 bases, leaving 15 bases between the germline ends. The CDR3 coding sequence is TGCGCCAGCAGCCCCCCGGGACGATCTACCGGGGAGCTGTTTTTT. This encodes CASSPPGRSTGELFF.